This entry lists 26 T cell receptor beta chains sequenced from one sample in a study of tumor-infiltrating lymphocytes in primary liver carcinoma. Blood RNA was derived from unsorted whole blood, and germline DNA was extracted too. With 500 to 650 ng total RNA as template and a constant-region primer, TCR beta cDNA was made. Employing slightly modified ARM-PCR, three nested multiplex PCR rounds were run, and these gave rise to the TCR beta libraries. PCR rounds one and two used TRBV1-TRBV30 forward primers with a C-beta reverse primer for about 9 cycles each. One entry per CDR3 protein, called by TCRdb with MiXCR from the multiplex PCR reads. The table has 300,000 to 350,000 distinct CDR3 sequences, roughly 60% seen once; the top ten hold about a sixth. The sequencing sample was made of peripheral blood. The receptors shown here come from a woman in her 30s with primary liver carcinoma and hepatitis B virus infection.

Remarks on this clonotype: The junction differs from germline at one of its ends, possibly a read error. The chain couples TRBV7-8 to TRBJ2-3; TRBD2 matches 7 bases. Per the germline V gene, CDR1 is SGHVS and CDR2 is FQNEAQ. The CDR3 has 15 residues. CDR3 bases: TGTGCCAGCAGCTTGAATAGCGGGTGTAGAAATACACAGTATTTT. It codes for CASSLNSGCRNTQYF.

Turning to this clonotype: The junction does not match germline at one end; this may be a read error. V and J are TRBV11-2 and TRBJ1-1; no definite D call. CDR3 length equals 12 residues. Germline V gene data show CDR1 as SGHAT and CDR2 as FQNNGV. The CDR3 spells CANSPDYTEAFF. CDR3 nucleotides: TGTGCCAACAGTCCAGATTACACTGAAGCTTTCTTC.

In the case of this clonotype: Its ends do not fully match the called genes, so a read error is possible. The chain uses TRBV5-4 and TRBJ2-5, with no clear D. The CDR3 is 12 residues long. Germline V gene lookup returns CDR1 SGHNT and CDR2 YYREEE (reference sequence). The CDR3 DNA follows: TGTGTCAGCAGCGCTCGTCAAGAGACCCAGTACTTC. Amino acids: CVSSARQETQYF.

This clonotype was counted between two and nine times. The rearrangement links TRBV27 to TRBJ2-5; weak D call: TRBD1 (6 bases). Germline assignment: CDR1 MNHEY and CDR2 SMNVEV (reference sequence). This CDR3 has 14 amino acids. Trimming cost V 1 base and J 3 bases, with 9 bases left between them. The CDR3, as DNA: TGTGCCAGCAGTTTATTAGGGGGAAAAGAGACCCAGTACTTC. It is translated as CASSLLGGKETQYF.

In regard to this clonotype: A much larger clone differs by one base, so this may be a read error. The chain carries TRBV4-3 and TRBJ2-7; 10 nucleotides line up with TRBD2. Germline V gives CDR1 LGHNA, CDR2 YSLEER. This CDR3 is 18 amino acids long. CDR3 bases: TGCGCCAGCATCCAAGCTCCCCTCGAGACTAGCGGGTCGTACGAGCAGTACTTC. It encodes CASIQAPLETSGSYEQYF.

The rearrangement uses TRBV2 and TRBJ2-1; unclear D gene. There are 12 residues in the CDR3. In germline, CDR1 is SNHLY, CDR2 FYNNEI. With 3 bases removed from V and 12 bases from J, the gap between germline ends came to 12 bases. The CDR3 coding sequence is TGTGCCAGCAGTGATTCGTTGAAACGGCAGTTCTTC. Amino acids: CASSDSLKRQFF.

V gene TRBV12-3 or TRBV12-4 combines with J gene TRBJ2-1, with 11 positions matching TRBD2. The length of the CDR3 is 15 residues. V lost 10 bases, J lost 10 bases, and 15 bases stayed unmatched. The CDR3 region is CANRTGTSGLWEQFF. Written as DNA, the CDR3 is TGTGCCAACAGGACCGGGACTAGCGGCCTCTGGGAGCAGTTCTTC.

As regards this clonotype: This may be a read error, as it is one base from a much larger clone. This rearrangement joins TRBV6-1 to TRBJ2-1; 12 positions agree with TRBD2. The CDR3 runs to 15 residues. Germline CDR1 reads MNHNS; CDR2 reads SASEGT. As DNA, the CDR3 is TGTGCCAGCGGTGATAGGACTAGCGGGAAGAATGAGCAGTTCTTC. Its translation is CASGDRTSGKNEQFF.

Worth noting for this clonotype: The junction departs from germline at one end; a sequencing error may be responsible. The chain couples TRBV11-2 to TRBJ2-7; possible D gene TRBD1, 5 bases. CDR1 and CDR2 (germline): SGHAT, FQNNGV. This CDR3 region has 15 residues. The CDR3 bases are TGTGCAAGCAGCTTAGATCGTGCCAGGACATACGAGCAGAACTTC. The encoded protein is CASSLDRARTYEQNF.

As to this clonotype: This may arise from a read error, as a much more abundant clone is one base away. The rearrangement links TRBV29-1 to TRBJ2-7, with D unclear. V shed 4 bases and J shed 3 bases, with 10 bases lying between them. CDR1 and CDR2 from the germline V gene are SQVTM and ANQGSEA. This CDR3 region has 12 residues. DNA for the CDR3: TGCAGCGTTGGGTGGGTGGGCTACGAGCAGTACTTC. Translation: CSVGWVGYEQYF.

The chain uses TRBV6-6 and TRBJ2-5; D unclear. The ends were cut back, 10 bases at V and 5 bases at J, with 17 bases in the middle. Looked up from germline, CDR1 is MNHNY and CDR2 is SVGAGI (reference sequence). The CDR3 length is 13 residues. The DNA of the CDR3 is TGTGCCAACAGACATCACCCCTGGGAGACCCAGTACTTC. It encodes CANRHHPWETQYF.

This clonotype was counted once. The rearrangement joins TRBV6-1 to TRBJ1-4; TRBD1 is a possible D gene (5 bases). Germline V gene lookup returns CDR1 MNHNS and CDR2 SASEGT. Between the trimmed V and J ends, which lost 11 bases and 8 bases, there was a span of 18 bases. The length of the CDR3 is 13 residues. This CDR3 reads CAGLSRVAEKLFF. The DNA for the CDR3 is TGTGCCGGTTTGTCCAGGGTGGCGGAAAAACTGTTTTTT.

A note on this clonotype: This could be a read error, since a much larger clone is one nucleotide away. V is TRBV4-2 and J is TRBJ2-7, with 10 bases that match TRBD2. This CDR3 has 17 residues. Germline CDR1 reads LGHNA; CDR2 reads YNFKEQ. In nucleotides, the CDR3 is TGTGCCAGCAGCCAAGGAACAAGCGGGAGGGCCGGTTACGGGCAGTACTTC. It codes for CASSQGTSGRAGYGQYF.

V gene TRBV5-4 combines with J gene TRBJ1-1, with D hard to call. Trimming shortened V by 1 base and J by 8 bases, and 9 bases separated the two germline ends. The CDR3 length is 12 residues. Looked up from germline, CDR1 is SGHNT and CDR2 is YYREEE (reference sequence). The CDR3 loop reads CASSLWEGEAFF. The DNA for the CDR3 is TGTGCCAGCAGCTTGTGGGAGGGAGAAGCTTTCTTT.

This clonotype has a count of ten or more. The V gene is TRBV29-1, the J gene TRBJ2-5; D gene unclear. Trimming removed 1 base from V and 5 bases from J, with 11 bases in between. CDR1 is SQVTM and CDR2 is ANQGSEA in the germline V gene. CDR3 size: 13 residues. Here the CDR3 reads CSVEGAKGETQYF. The CDR3 DNA is TGCAGCGTTGAAGGCGCGAAAGGGGAGACCCAGTACTTC. Full variable domain (remainder filled in from reference TRBV29-1 and TRBJ2-5): SAVISQKPSRDICQRGTSLTIQCQVDSQVTMMFWYRQQPGQSLTLIATANQGSEATYESGFVIDKFPISRPNLTFSTLTVSNMSPEDSSIYLCSVEGAKGETQYFGPGTRLLVL.

With respect to this clonotype: This may arise from a read error, as a much more abundant clone is one base away. The chain carries TRBV4-2 and TRBJ2-7; tentatively, D is TRBD2 (5 bases). The CDR3 loop spans 14 amino acids. CDR1 is LGHNA, CDR2 YNFKEQ, per germline. CDR3 protein: CASSQAWAGYEQHF. The DNA for the CDR3 is TGTGCCAGCAGCCAAGCCTGGGCGGGCTACGAGCAGCACTTC.

Points on this clonotype: A much larger clone differs from this one at a single base, so this may be a read error. The V and J genes are TRBV12-3 or TRBV12-4 and TRBJ2-2, with a possible D match to TRBD2 (6 bases). The length of the CDR3 is 16 residues. The CDR3 nucleotides are TGTGGCAGCAAGATCGGTCCTAGCGTGAACACCGGGGAGCTGTTTTTT. This encodes CGSKIGPSVNTGELFF.

Concerning this clonotype itself: An end of the junction differs from the germline gene, which may be a read error. The chain employs TRBV11-2 and TRBJ2-3, with D hard to call. CDR1 and CDR2 (germline): SGHAT, FQNNGV. The CDR3 totals 13 residues. Here the CDR3 DNA reads TGTGCCAGCAGCACGAGCGCAAGTGATATGCAGTATTTT. It codes for CASSTSASDMQYF.

To note about this clonotype: The junction departs from germline at one end; a sequencing error may be responsible. The chain combines TRBV4-1 with TRBJ2-7; 11 bases align to TRBD2. The CDR3 runs 16 residues. CDR1 MGHRA and CDR2 YSYEKL come from the germline V gene. The CDR3 nucleotides read TGCACCAGCAGCCAAGCGCTAGCGGGAGGTTCCTACAAGCAGTACTTC. Translating gives CTSSQALAGGSYKQYF.

This clonotype was counted only a few times. The CDR3 region has the DNA TGTGCCAGCAGCTTGGTGGGTATCTACGAGCAGTACTTC. Protein product: CASSLVGIYEQYF. The rearrangement joins TRBV5-5 to TRBJ2-7; D remains ambiguous. Between the trimmed V and J ends, which lost 0 bases and 3 bases, there was a span of 7 bases. The CDR3 loop spans 13 amino acids. Germline V gene data show CDR1 as SGHKS and CDR2 as YYEKEE (reference sequence).

Notes on this clonotype: Germline is not matched at one junction end, which may reflect a read error. The gene calls are TRBV11-3 and TRBJ2-1, with 7 bases lining up with TRBD2. Germline CDR1 reads SGHNT; CDR2 reads YENEEA. The CDR3 loop spans 15 amino acids. CDR3 DNA sequence: TGCGCCAGCAGCTTAGGACACCTCGGGGGGAATAAGCAGTTCTTC. It specifies CASSLGHLGGNKQFF.

This chain connects TRBV28 to TRBJ2-1; 8 nucleotides match TRBD2. Germline CDR1 reads MDHEN; CDR2 reads SYDVKM. J was trimmed by 4 bases and V by 3 bases; bases with no gene match: 11. This CDR3 region has 17 residues. The CDR3 protein is CASSFPPTSGRYNEQFF. The DNA of the CDR3 is TGTGCCAGCAGTTTTCCCCCAACTAGCGGCCGATACAATGAGCAGTTCTTC.

This rearrangement joins TRBV14 to TRBJ2-6, with D maybe TRBD1 (6 bases). Germline V gene data show CDR1 as SGHDN and CDR2 as FVKESK. The CDR3 covers 18 residues. The germline V and J ends were trimmed by 4 bases and 2 bases, with 18 bases remaining between them. DNA of the CDR3: TGTGCCAGCAGCCCGTACAGGGTTAGTATCCCTGGGGCCAACGTCCTGACTTTC. Its translation is CASSPYRVSIPGANVLTF.

Concerning this clonotype: A read error is possible here, since a much larger clone lies one base away. This chain joins TRBV5-6 and TRBJ2-5; TRBD2 matches at 9 bases. The CDR3 covers 15 residues. Germline values: CDR1 SGHDT, CDR2 YYEEEE. The ends lost 5 bases at V and 3 bases at J; junction bases unmatched: 8. The CDR3 region has the DNA TGTGCCAGCAGTTCAAGAGCGGGAGGAGAAGAGACCCAGTACTTC. As protein: CASSSRAGGEETQYF.

Points on this clonotype: This could be a read error, since a much larger clone is one nucleotide away. The V and J genes are TRBV6-5 and TRBJ2-2; TRBD2 is a possible D gene (6 bases). Germline V gene lookup returns CDR1 MNHEY and CDR2 SVGAGI. The CDR3 runs to 17 residues. Trimming left V 7 bases short and J 3 bases short, with 21 bases between. As DNA, the CDR3 is TGTGCCAGCAACCCGGGGAGGACGGGATGGGACACCGGGGAGCTGTTTTTT. This encodes CASNPGRTGWDTGELFF.

As for this clonotype: A much larger clone sits a single nucleotide away, making a read error possible. The chain joins TRBV4-2 to TRBJ1-2, with D maybe TRBD1 (6 bases). From germline, CDR1 is LGHNA and CDR2 YNFKEQ. Trimming stripped 11 bases from V and 8 bases from J, with 24 bases between. The CDR3 has 14 amino acids. The CDR3 loop reads CAGRQFGEGGGYTF. In DNA form, the CDR3 reads TGTGCCGGCCGTCAATTCGGGGAAGGGGGAGGCTACACCTTC.